These 6 T cell receptor beta chains were sequenced from one sample in a study of T-cell reconstitution after alpha-beta-depleted transplantation in children. Unique molecular identifiers were used to barcode this TCRbeta library. Via MiXCR, TCRdb re-called the PCR reads, giving one row per CDR3 protein. The sample shows some 110,000 distinct CDR3 sequences, about 9.4% of them seen only once. The sequences come from PBMCs, collected before TCRalphabeta/CD19-depleted stem cell transplant. These receptors originate from a boy aged 2 to 10 with acute lymphoblastic leukemia, due to receive a stem cell transplant.

CDR3 nucleotides: TGTGCCAGCGCCGATACCCCGGGACAGGGAAGAGATACGCAGTATTTT. This codes for CASADTPGQGRDTQYF. V gene TRBV5-8 combines with J gene TRBJ2-3, with 9 bases aligning to TRBD1. Germline loops: CDR1 SGHTS, CDR2 YDEGEE. This CDR3 comprises 16 residues. V lost 7 bases to trimming and J lost 5 bases; unmatched junction nucleotides: 14. The entire variable domain, with the rest obtained from reference TRBV5-8 and TRBJ2-3, is as follows: EAGVTQSPTHLIKTRGQQATLRCSPISGHTSVYWYQQALGLGLQFLLWYDEGEERNRGNFPPRFSGRQFPNYSSELNVNALELEDSALYLCASADTPGQGRDTQYFGPGTRLTVL.

The chain carries TRBV12-3 or TRBV12-4 and TRBJ2-5, with D tentatively TRBD2 (6 bases). The germline V and J ends were trimmed by 6 bases and 1 base, with 15 bases remaining between them. The CDR3 has 15 amino acids. CDR3 protein: CASSLRLDGQETQYF. CDR3 coding DNA: TGTGCCAGCAGCCTGCGACTAGACGGCCAAGAGACCCAGTACTTC.

The V call is TRBV11-2, the J call TRBJ2-7; 9 bases line up with TRBD1. Unmatched junction bases numbered 10, after V lost 5 bases and J lost 2 bases. Germline-derived CDR1 and CDR2 are SGHAT and FQNNGV. CDR3 length: 16 amino acids. CDR3 loop: CASSPNPGQGAYEQYF. Here the CDR3 DNA reads TGTGCCAGCAGCCCCAATCCGGGACAGGGTGCCTACGAGCAGTACTTC.

The V call is TRBV12-5, the J call TRBJ2-1; D is unclear. In germline, CDR1 is LGHNT, CDR2 FRNRAP. The CDR3 consists of 15 residues. The DNA for the CDR3 is TGTGCCTGCTGCCCCCGACACGCAGGCCTCAATGAGCAGTTCTTC. This translates into CACCPRHAGLNEQFF.

Many counts were recorded for this clonotype. The rearrangement joins TRBV27 to TRBJ2-1, with 14 bases identical to TRBD2. Unmatched junction bases numbered 6, after V lost 4 bases and J lost 1 base. In germline, CDR1 is MNHEY, CDR2 SMNVEV (reference sequence). The CDR3 loop spans 18 amino acids. Here the CDR3 DNA reads TGTGCCAGCAGTTCCAGCGGACTAGCGGGAGGATCCTACAATGAGCAGTTCTTC. This codes for CASSSSGLAGGSYNEQFF.

This clonotype was detected ten times or more. This chain connects TRBV24-1 to TRBJ1-5; the D is unclear. Germline CDR1 and CDR2: KGHDR and SFDVKD. The CDR3 totals 14 residues. V lost 0 bases and J lost 4, with 6 bases in between. The CDR3 sequence is CATSDLWGNQPQHF. CDR3 bases: TGTGCCACCAGTGATTTGTGGGGAAATCAGCCCCAGCATTTT.